This T cell receptor (beta chain) was sequenced for a study of glioma-infiltrating T cells after dendritic cell vaccination. TCRdb's copy holds only in-frame clones and misses some; the assay was immunoSEQ multiplex PCR. The repertoire consists of about 76,000 clones, with 87% occurring once and the leading ten covering 2% to 2.5%. As for time point: after dendritic cell vaccination, including at tumor progression/relapse. Regarding the study as a whole: Complete blood and tumor specimen sets were limited to few patients.

For this clone: The antigen is unknown.

This receptor was identified in a human donor with glioblastoma. The sample in question was blood, obtained after dendritic cell vaccination.

The CDR3 sequence: CASSQVVGGSYNEQFF. CDR3 coding DNA: TGCGCCAGCAGCCAAGTCGTGGGGGGGTCCTACAATGAGCAGTTCTTC. The V gene is TRBV4-3, the J gene TRBJ2-1, with TRBD2 identical over 7 bases. Germline assignment: CDR1 LGHNA and CDR2 YSLEER. The CDR3 contains 16 residues. Trimming removed 1 base from V and 1 base from J; junction bases left unmatched: 4.